This TCR beta chain was captured in a study of cytomegalovirus exposure and HLA in healthy donors. Whole-study context: Among around 170 million T cells, an earlier analysis found 90 million to 130 million unique TCR beta sequences. Findings and limits, study-wide: Analysis performed later showed TCR beta chains linked to HLA being more clonally expanded than equally common others. Earlier analysis yielded a pattern in which most TCR beta V segments were productive about 90% or about 30% of the time.

The CDR3 consists of 13 residues. Germline CDR1 reads SGHDN; CDR2 reads FVKESK. With 3 bases removed from V and 6 bases from J, the gap between germline ends came to 11 bases. The donors comprised healthy bone marrow donors. Details on this clone: Its specificity is unknown.

Use of 60 Vbeta and 13 Jbeta primers characterized the PCR. The repertoire was sequenced with immunoSEQ multiplex PCR; TCRdb's copy has only in-frame clones and lacks some. Of 150,000 to 200,000 clones in the sample, approximately 70% were seen once. This sequence originates from a woman under 40 in good health and CMV-seronegative. Sequenced input: PBMCs. This chain joins TRBV14 and TRBJ1-2, with unresolved D. CDR3 protein: CASSQGRWDGYTF. CDR3 nucleotides: TGTGCCAGCAGCCAGGGGAGGTGGGATGGCTACACCTTC.